The next 8 T cell receptor beta chains were all read from a single sample in a study of T cell responses to AZD1222 COVID-19 vaccine. Clones were sequenced by immunoSEQ multiplex PCR, and TCRdb holds only the in-frame ones, with some missing. The sample records about 97,000 clones, about 86% being singletons. The source material was peripheral blood, sampled on day 0 of AZD1222 vaccination. The receptors originated from an adult in good health.

This sequence joins TRBV7-9 and TRBJ2-1; D may be TRBD2 (5 bases). The V and J ends lost 5 bases and 0 bases respectively, with 14 bases between them. Looked up from germline, CDR1 is SEHNR and CDR2 is FQNEAQ (reference sequence). This CDR3 comprises 16 residues. The CDR3 DNA follows: TGTGCCAGCAGCGTACGAGCGGTTTACTCCTACAATGAGCAGTTCTTC. Protein: CASSVRAVYSYNEQFF. The complete variable domain, with remaining parts taken from reference TRBV7-9 and TRBJ2-1, reads DTGVSQNPRHKITKRGQNVTFRCDPISEHNRLYWYRQTLGQGPEFLTYFQNEAQLEKSRLLSDRFSAERPKGSFSTLEIQRTEQGDSAMYLCASSVRAVYSYNEQFFGPGTRLTVL.

The chain links TRBV29-1 to TRBJ2-7, with a tentative D call TRBD2 (6 bases). The CDR3 runs to 11 residues. CDR1 SQVTM and CDR2 ANQGSEA come from the germline V gene. The V gene lost 3 bases and the J gene lost 6 bases, with 9 bases spanning the gap. The CDR3 bases are TGCAGCGTTGACGGAGGGACCGAGCAGTACTTC. This sequence encodes CSVDGGTEQYF.

The gene calls are TRBV28 and TRBJ1-2; no clear D gene. The length of the CDR3 is 11 residues. With 4 bases removed from V and 8 bases from J, the gap between germline ends came to 8 bases. Germline-derived CDR1 and CDR2 are MDHEN and SYDVKM. The CDR3 reads CASSSSPGYTF. The CDR3, as DNA: TGTGCCAGCAGTTCCTCCCCGGGCTACACCTTC.

The rearrangement uses TRBV6-2 or TRBV6-3 and TRBJ2-7; 7 bases agree with TRBD1. Germline lookup yields CDR1 MNHEY and CDR2 SVGEGT. The CDR3 has 15 amino acids. V lost 2 bases and J lost 6; bases outside the gene matches: 10. The CDR3 DNA sequence: TGTGCCAGCAGTTACCCGATTACAGGGGCCCCCGAGCAGTACTTC. This gives the protein CASSYPITGAPEQYF.

The V call is TRBV6-5, the J call TRBJ2-7; D is unclear. Germline V gene sequence: CDR1 MNHEY, CDR2 SVGAGI. This CDR3 spans 13 amino acids. The ends were cut back, 0 bases at V and 7 bases at J, with 10 bases in the middle. This CDR3 is CASSYSGRGEQYF. For the CDR3, the DNA is TGTGCCAGCAGTTACTCCGGACGTGGGGAGCAGTACTTC.

The chain combines TRBV11-2 with TRBJ1-5, with TRBD1 identical over 9 bases. Germline V gene sequence: CDR1 SGHAT, CDR2 FQNNGV. Germline trimming cut 5 bases from V and 6 bases from J; bases unmatched to any gene: 11. CDR3 length equals 16 residues. The CDR3 region has the DNA TGTGCCAGCAGCGCGACACAGGGGGCGCAAGGTCAGCCCCAGCATTTT. It translates to CASSATQGAQGQPQHF. Together with reference TRBV11-2 and TRBJ1-5, the CDR3 gives the full variable domain: EAGVAQSPRYKIIEKRQSVAFWCNPISGHATLYWYQQILGQGPKLLIQFQNNGVVDDSQLPKDRFSAERLKGVDSTLKIQPAKLEDSAVYLCASSATQGAQGQPQHFGDGTRLSIL.

The chain is built from TRBV3-1 (or the pseudogene TRBV3-2) and TRBJ2-5; the match to TRBD2 covers 12 bases. This CDR3 comprises 17 residues. V dropped 7 bases and J dropped 4; count of bases not matched to a gene: 13. The V gene's germline CDR1 is LGHDT and CDR2 YNNKEL (reference sequence). CDR3 sequence reads: CASTIGLAGGPVETQYF. The CDR3 region has the DNA TGTGCCAGCACCATAGGGCTAGCGGGAGGGCCGGTAGAGACCCAGTACTTC.

The chain uses TRBV28 and TRBJ1-2, with TRBD1 matching 9 bases. In germline, CDR1 is MDHEN, CDR2 SYDVKM. The V gene end was trimmed by 6 bases and the J gene end by 4 bases; junction bases not matched to a gene: 3. The CDR3 is 13 residues long. The CDR3 loop reads CASSATGGYGYTF. DNA for the CDR3: TGTGCCAGCAGCGCGACAGGGGGCTATGGCTACACCTTC.